These 25 T cell receptor beta chains share one sample of origin, sequenced in a study of blood T cell repertoires in COVID-19. Assay: immunoSEQ multiplex PCR; the TCRdb copy retains only in-frame clones and omits some. The sample lists about 140,000 clones; approximately 90% were seen once. Sequencing used peripheral blood. The source is a human donor with COVID-19, enrolled during active disease. The donor label of this sample is uncertain.

V and J are TRBV5-1 and TRBJ1-2; D call uncertain. With 2 bases removed from V and 3 bases from J, the gap between germline ends came to 11 bases. The CDR3 extends over 14 amino acids. CDR1 and CDR2 from the germline V gene are SGHRS and YFSETQ. The CDR3 DNA follows: TGCGCCAGCAGCTTAGCCCAAGACTACTATGGCTACACCTTC. This codes for CASSLAQDYYGYTF. Drawing the rest from reference TRBV5-1 and TRBJ1-2, the complete variable domain is KAGVTQTPRYLIKTRGQQVTLSCSPISGHRSVSWYQQTPGQGLQFLFEYFSETQRNKGNFPGRFSGRQFSNSRSEMNVSTLELGDSALYLCASSLAQDYYGYTFGSGTRLTVV.

As for this clone: Other DNA sequences of this sample code for an identical CDR3. The rearrangement uses TRBV9 and TRBJ1-2; D might be TRBD1 (6 bases). Looked up from germline, CDR1 is SGDLS and CDR2 is YYNGEE. V lost 4 bases and J lost 4, with 17 bases in between. The CDR3 has 15 residues. For the CDR3, the DNA is TGTGCCAGCAGCCTTAGGCCAGGGGTGAGCTATGGCTACACCTTC. Amino acids: CASSLRPGVSYGYTF.

The rearrangement uses TRBV5-1 and TRBJ1-1; possibly TRBD1 for D (5 bases). The CDR3 consists of 16 residues. The V end lost 0 bases, the J end lost 8 bases, and 20 bases lay between the germline ends. Germline CDR1 SGHRS, CDR2 YFSETQ. The CDR3 region is CASSLVAGSIPTEAFF. The CDR3 DNA follows: TGCGCCAGCAGCTTGGTGGCAGGGTCCATCCCCACGGAAGCTTTCTTT.

The chain uses TRBV25-1 and TRBJ1-5; D is possibly TRBD1 (6 bases). CDR3 length equals 14 residues. V dropped 2 bases and J dropped 7 bases, with 12 bases sitting between them. CDR1 and CDR2 from the germline V gene are MGHDK and SYGVNS. Here the CDR3 reads CASSETGRGQPQHF. Here the CDR3 DNA reads TGTGCCAGCAGTGAAACAGGGAGAGGACAGCCCCAGCATTTT.

The V call is TRBV18, the J call TRBJ2-5; D perhaps matches TRBD2 (5 bases). The germline V gene has CDR1 KGHSH and CDR2 LQKENI. V lost 3 bases and J lost 2, with 19 bases in between. This CDR3 is built from 17 residues. For the CDR3, the DNA is TGTGCCAGCTCACCCTCCCCCCAGCGGTTGGTTCAAGAGACCCAGTACTTC. This codes for CASSPSPQRLVQETQYF.

The chain carries TRBV5-1 and TRBJ1-1; 8 bases agree with TRBD1. The V gene's germline CDR1 is SGHRS and CDR2 YFSETQ. This CDR3 comprises 13 residues. The ends lost 1 base at V and 7 bases at J; junction bases unmatched: 3. The CDR3 coding sequence is TGCGCCAGCAGCTTGTCCGGGACAGGTGAAGCTTTCTTT. Translating gives CASSLSGTGEAFF.

The chain carries TRBV25-1 and TRBJ1-4; no clear D. CDR3 size: 11 residues. Germline lookup yields CDR1 MGHDK and CDR2 SYGVNS. The V and J ends lost 8 bases and 5 bases respectively, with 6 bases between them. DNA of the CDR3: TGTGCCAGCCGACAAAATGAAAAACTGTTTTTT. It yields the protein CASRQNEKLFF.

The table lists this clone with a count of one. The gene calls are TRBV24-1 and TRBJ2-1, with D tentatively TRBD1 (6 bases). This CDR3 has 14 amino acids. From germline, CDR1 is KGHDR and CDR2 SFDVKD. The V and J ends lost 4 bases and 1 base respectively, with 7 bases between them. Here the CDR3 DNA reads TGTGCCACCAGTGAGGGGGCATCCTACAATGAGCAGTTCTTC. Its translation is CATSEGASYNEQFF.

The rearrangement uses TRBV11-2 and TRBJ1-1; no reliable D call. The CDR3 runs 13 residues. CDR1 and CDR2 from the germline V gene are SGHAT and FQNNGV. V dropped 1 base and J dropped 5 bases, with 8 bases sitting between them. The CDR3 is CASSLGLLTEAFF. CDR3 DNA: TGTGCCAGCAGCTTAGGACTCCTAACTGAAGCTTTCTTT.

This chain uses TRBV5-1 with TRBJ2-7, with D possibly being TRBD2 (5 bases). Trimming left V 0 bases short and J 6 bases short, with 10 bases between. The CDR3 is made up of 13 amino acids. CDR1 and CDR2 (germline): SGHRS, YFSETQ. The CDR3 is CASSLVAGGEQYF. The CDR3 DNA reads TGCGCCAGCAGCTTGGTAGCTGGAGGCGAGCAGTACTTC.

The rearrangement links TRBV2 to TRBJ2-5; D is uncertain. This CDR3 is 13 amino acids long. V was clipped by 4 bases and J by 2 bases, with 8 bases between them. Germline CDR1 reads SNHLY; CDR2 reads FYNNEI. In nucleotides, the CDR3 is TGTGCCAGCAGTGGATTGACTCAAGAGACCCAGTACTTC. Its protein product is CASSGLTQETQYF.

V is TRBV5-1 and J is TRBJ2-5, with 9 positions matching TRBD2. CDR1 is SGHRS, CDR2 YFSETQ, per germline. This CDR3 has 14 residues. Trimming took 0 bases from V and 5 from J; bases not matched to a gene: 2. The CDR3 nucleotides read TGCGCCAGCAGCTTGGCCCTAGCGGGGGAGACCCAGTACTTC. Protein sequence: CASSLALAGETQYF.

The V and J genes are TRBV3-1 (or the pseudogene TRBV3-2) and TRBJ2-5; D is perhaps TRBD1 (7 bases). Germline V gene sequence: CDR1 LGHDT, CDR2 YNNKEL (reference sequence). CDR3 length: 15 residues. Trimming took 6 bases from V and 10 from J, leaving 24 bases between them. The CDR3 sequence: CASRGRQGPRRGQYF. CDR3 sequence (DNA): TGTGCCAGCAGGGGGAGACAGGGACCAAGGCGGGGCCAGTACTTC.

The rearrangement links TRBV11-2 to TRBJ2-3; 12 nucleotides agree with TRBD2. Germline V gene sequence: CDR1 SGHAT, CDR2 FQNNGV. Germline trimming cut 3 bases from V and 6 bases from J; bases unmatched to any gene: 16. This CDR3 has 19 amino acids. DNA of the CDR3: TGTGCCAGCAGCTTGGCTAGCGGGAGGGCCAGGCGACGTGGGGATACGCAGTATTTT. Residues: CASSLASGRARRRGDTQYF.

The chain joins TRBV13 to TRBJ2-3; 13 bases line up with TRBD2. CDR3 size: 20 residues. V gave up 5 bases and J gave up 0 bases; unmatched junction bases: 14. Per germline, CDR1 PRHDT and CDR2 FYEKMQ (reference sequence). The CDR3 DNA reads TGTGCCAGCAGCCCCTGGACTAGCGGGGGCCCCAAACTCAGCACAGATACGCAGTATTTT. Translating it yields CASSPWTSGGPKLSTDTQYF.

J is TRBJ1-5 and V is TRBV15; the D gene is possibly TRBD1 (5 bases). Germline assignment: CDR1 LNHNV and CDR2 YYDKDF (reference sequence). The length of the CDR3 is 17 residues. Trimming stripped 2 bases from V and 0 bases from J, with 14 bases between. In nucleotides, the CDR3 is TGTGCCACCAGCAGACACAAGACAGAGGCTAGCAATCAGCCCCAGCATTTT. Amino acids: CATSRHKTEASNQPQHF.

This chain connects TRBV30 to TRBJ2-7, with D possibly matching TRBD2 (5 bases). The V end lost 0 bases, the J end lost 3 bases, and 9 bases lay between the germline ends. The CDR3 is made up of 13 amino acids. Germline V gene lookup returns CDR1 GTSNPN and CDR2 SVGIG (reference sequence). CDR3 amino acids: CAWSVGSSYEQYF. For the CDR3, the DNA is TGTGCCTGGAGTGTAGGGAGTAGCTACGAGCAGTACTTC.

J is TRBJ2-2 and V is TRBV2, with TRBD1 matching over 9 bases. Germline V lookup: CDR1 SNHLY, CDR2 FYNNEI. The CDR3 length is 14 residues. V shed 10 bases and J 2 bases; nucleotides not matched to a gene: 5. Written as DNA, the CDR3 is TGTGCCACCAGGGACAGGGTCAACACCGGGGAGCTGTTTTTT. Translation: CATRDRVNTGELFF.

The chain has TRBV18 and TRBJ2-5, with 10 bases identical to TRBD2. This CDR3 has 15 amino acids. The V gene's germline CDR1 is KGHSH and CDR2 LQKENI. V lost 0 bases, J lost 5 bases, and 3 bases stayed unmatched. CDR3 in DNA: TGTGCCAGCTCACCACCGGGACTAGCGTCGGAGACCCAGTACTTC. It codes for CASSPPGLASETQYF.

This chain uses TRBV7-6 with TRBJ1-2; D is ambiguous. Trimming removed 1 base at V and 8 bases at J, with 11 bases between. Germline-derived CDR1 and CDR2 are SGHVS and FNYEAQ. The CDR3 covers 13 residues. Here the CDR3 DNA reads TGTGCCAGCAGCTTAGATTTGAGGAGCGGCTACACCTTC. Its translation is CASSLDLRSGYTF.

The chain has TRBV6-4 and TRBJ2-3, with TRBD1 identical over 8 bases. CDR3 length equals 16 residues. The germline V gene encodes CDR1 MRHNA and CDR2 SNTAGT. After removal of 4 bases from V and 1 base from J, the junction contained 7 bases not matched to a gene. The CDR3 protein is CASSARTGTGTDTQYF. In DNA form, the CDR3 reads TGTGCCAGCAGTGCCCGGACAGGGACCGGCACAGATACGCAGTATTTT.

V gene TRBV5-1 combines with J gene TRBJ2-3; D possibly corresponds to TRBD2 (6 bases). V was trimmed by 3 bases and J by 6 bases, leaving 17 bases between them. The CDR3 is 15 residues long. In germline, CDR1 is SGHRS, CDR2 YFSETQ. This CDR3 reads CASSSPPGLSDTQYF. CDR3 nucleotide sequence: TGCGCCAGCAGCTCGCCGCCGGGACTTTCGGATACGCAGTATTTT. Full variable domain (remainder filled in from reference TRBV5-1 and TRBJ2-3): KAGVTQTPRYLIKTRGQQVTLSCSPISGHRSVSWYQQTPGQGLQFLFEYFSETQRNKGNFPGRFSGRQFSNSRSEMNVSTLELGDSALYLCASSSPPGLSDTQYFGPGTRLTVL.

The rearrangement links TRBV3-1 (or the pseudogene TRBV3-2) to TRBJ2-1, with D perhaps matching TRBD1 (6 bases). This CDR3 is built from 19 residues. Germline CDR1 and CDR2: LGHDT and YNNKEL (reference sequence). Trimming took off 1 base at V and 4 bases at J, with 23 bases between the two ends. The CDR3 nucleotides read TGTGCCAGCAGCCAAGTGGGTCTTGGTTTGACAGGCATATACAATGAGCAGTTCTTC. It specifies CASSQVGLGLTGIYNEQFF.

The V and J genes are TRBV27 and TRBJ2-1; D is possibly TRBD1 (6 bases). This CDR3 has 13 residues. Trimming took off 6 bases at V and 4 bases at J, with 10 bases between the two ends. Germline V gene sequence: CDR1 MNHEY, CDR2 SMNVEV (reference sequence). Written as DNA, the CDR3 is TGTGCCAGCAGGATGGACAGTTACAATGAGCAGTTCTTC. Protein: CASRMDSYNEQFF.

The genes are TRBV5-1 and TRBJ1-5, with TRBD1 matching over 10 bases. After removal of 4 bases from V and 8 bases from J, the junction contained 9 bases not matched to a gene. This CDR3 is 15 amino acids long. CDR1 and CDR2 (germline): SGHRS, YFSETQ. CDR3 amino acids: CASSASTGGAEPQHF. As DNA, the CDR3 is TGCGCCAGCAGCGCCTCGACAGGGGGCGCGGAGCCCCAGCATTTT.